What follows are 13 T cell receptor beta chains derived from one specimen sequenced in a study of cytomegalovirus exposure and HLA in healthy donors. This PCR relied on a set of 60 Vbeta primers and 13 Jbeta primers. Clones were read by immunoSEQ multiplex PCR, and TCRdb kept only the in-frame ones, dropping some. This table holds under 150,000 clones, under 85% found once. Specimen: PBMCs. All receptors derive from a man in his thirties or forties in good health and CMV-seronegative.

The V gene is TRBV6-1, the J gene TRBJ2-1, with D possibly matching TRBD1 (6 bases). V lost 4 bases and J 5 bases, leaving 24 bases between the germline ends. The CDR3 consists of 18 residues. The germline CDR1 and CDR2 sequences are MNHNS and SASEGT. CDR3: CASSGSEKGTPWNNEQFF. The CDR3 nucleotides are TGTGCCAGCAGTGGCTCCGAGAAAGGGACACCTTGGAACAATGAGCAGTTCTTC.

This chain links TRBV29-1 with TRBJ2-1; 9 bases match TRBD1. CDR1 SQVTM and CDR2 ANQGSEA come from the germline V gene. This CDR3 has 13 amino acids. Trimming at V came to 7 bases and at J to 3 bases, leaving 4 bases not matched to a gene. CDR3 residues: CSALTGGYNEQFF. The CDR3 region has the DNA TGCAGCGCCCTGACAGGGGGCTACAATGAGCAGTTCTTC.

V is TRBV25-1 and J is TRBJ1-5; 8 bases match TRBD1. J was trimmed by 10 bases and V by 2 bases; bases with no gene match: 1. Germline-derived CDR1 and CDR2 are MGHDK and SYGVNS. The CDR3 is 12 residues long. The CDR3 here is CASSEDRGPQHF. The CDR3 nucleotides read TGTGCCAGCAGTGAAGACAGGGGCCCCCAGCATTTT.

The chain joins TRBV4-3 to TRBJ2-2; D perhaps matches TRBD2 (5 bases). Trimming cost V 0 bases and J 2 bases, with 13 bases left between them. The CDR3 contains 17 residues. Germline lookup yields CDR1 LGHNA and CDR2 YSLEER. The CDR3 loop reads CASSQETPRGNTGELFF. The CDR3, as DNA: TGCGCCAGCAGCCAAGAAACCCCTCGGGGAAACACCGGGGAGCTGTTTTTT.

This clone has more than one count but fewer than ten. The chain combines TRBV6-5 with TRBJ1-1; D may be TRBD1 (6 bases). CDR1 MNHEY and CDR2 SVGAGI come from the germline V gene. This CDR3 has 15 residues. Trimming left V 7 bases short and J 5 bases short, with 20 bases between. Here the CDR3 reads CASNPWGGRFTEAFF. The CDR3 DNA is TGTGCCAGCAACCCCTGGGGGGGGCGCTTTACTGAAGCTTTCTTT.

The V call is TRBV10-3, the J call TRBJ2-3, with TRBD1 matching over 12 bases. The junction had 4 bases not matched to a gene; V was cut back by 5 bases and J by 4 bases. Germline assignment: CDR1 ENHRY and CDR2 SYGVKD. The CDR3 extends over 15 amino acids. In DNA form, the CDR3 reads TGTGCCATCAGTAAGGGACAGGGGGCTGCAGATACGCAGTATTTT. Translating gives CAISKGQGAADTQYF.

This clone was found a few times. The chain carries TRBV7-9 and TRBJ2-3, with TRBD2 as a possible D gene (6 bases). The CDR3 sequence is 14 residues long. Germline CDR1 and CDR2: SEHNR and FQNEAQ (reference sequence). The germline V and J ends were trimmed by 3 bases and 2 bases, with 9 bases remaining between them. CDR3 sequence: CASSFGRPTDTQYF. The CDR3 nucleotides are TGTGCCAGCAGCTTTGGGAGGCCCACAGATACGCAGTATTTT.

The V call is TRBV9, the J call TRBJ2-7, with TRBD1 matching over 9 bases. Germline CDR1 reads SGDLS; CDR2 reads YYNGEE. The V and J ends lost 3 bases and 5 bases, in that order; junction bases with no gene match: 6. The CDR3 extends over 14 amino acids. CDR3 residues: CASSGTGGGNEQYF. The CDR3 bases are TGTGCCAGCAGCGGAACAGGGGGCGGCAACGAGCAGTACTTC.

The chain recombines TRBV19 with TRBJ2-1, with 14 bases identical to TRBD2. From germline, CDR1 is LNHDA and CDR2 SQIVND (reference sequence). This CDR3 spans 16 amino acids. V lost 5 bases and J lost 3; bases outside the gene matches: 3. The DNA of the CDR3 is TGTGCCAGTAGTGGGACTAGCGGGAGATTCTACAATGAGCAGTTCTTC. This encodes CASSGTSGRFYNEQFF. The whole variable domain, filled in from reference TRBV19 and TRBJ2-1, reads DGGITQSPKYLFRKEGQNVTLSCEQNLNHDAMYWYRQDPGQGLRLIYYSQIVNDFQKGDIAEGYSVSREKKESFPLTVTSAQKNPTAFYLCASSGTSGRFYNEQFFGPGTRLTVL.

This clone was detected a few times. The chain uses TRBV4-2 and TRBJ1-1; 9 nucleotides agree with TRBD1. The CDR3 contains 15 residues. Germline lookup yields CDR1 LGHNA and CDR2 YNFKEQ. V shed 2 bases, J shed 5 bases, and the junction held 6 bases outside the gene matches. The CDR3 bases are TGTGCCAGCAGCCAACTAACAGGGGGCGTTACTGAAGCTTTCTTT. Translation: CASSQLTGGVTEAFF.

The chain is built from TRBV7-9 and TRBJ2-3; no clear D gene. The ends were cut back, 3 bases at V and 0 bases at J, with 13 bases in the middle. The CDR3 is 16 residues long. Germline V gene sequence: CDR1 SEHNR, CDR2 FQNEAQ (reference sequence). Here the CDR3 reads CASSFGLGASTDTQYF. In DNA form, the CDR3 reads TGTGCCAGCAGCTTTGGTCTAGGCGCTAGCACAGATACGCAGTATTTT.

The CDR3 spells CASSQDRGPRSPLHF. DNA of the CDR3: TGTGCCAGCAGCCAGGACAGGGGCCCTCGATCACCCCTCCACTTT. The chain is built from TRBV5-4 and TRBJ1-6, with 9 bases matching TRBD1. The CDR3 has 15 amino acids. CDR1 is SGHNT, CDR2 YYREEE, per germline (reference sequence). With 4 bases clipped from V and 10 bases from J, the junction kept 9 bases outside the gene matches.

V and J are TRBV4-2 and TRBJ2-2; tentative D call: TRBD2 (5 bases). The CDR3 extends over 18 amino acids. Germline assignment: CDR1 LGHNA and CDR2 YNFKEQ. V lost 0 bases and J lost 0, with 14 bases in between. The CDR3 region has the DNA TGTGCCAGCAGCCAAGATCTTCCGAGGGCGACGAACACCGGGGAGCTGTTTTTT. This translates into CASSQDLPRATNTGELFF.